This is a list of T cell receptor beta chains from one sample in a study of regulatory T cells in long-lasting Graves disease. MiXCR was run by TCRdb on the multiplex PCR reads, yielding one entry per CDR3 protein. The repertoire holds about 470,000 distinct CDR3 sequences, with about 20% as singletons. Sequencing used peripheral blood mononuclear cells (PBMCs), obtained when the disease was refractory, from a patient treated with antithyroid drugs. These receptor sequences come from a female donor with Graves disease. The CDR3 runs from the conserved cysteine through the conserved F or W. Fields, in order: CDR3 protein, CDR3 DNA, J gene, CDR3 length, D gene, V gene, clone size. D genes are given only for firm matches. Expanded clones get a size class; other rows say once, few or many, or leave the size out.

CDR3: CASSFLRDSSYEQYF
DNA: TGCGCCAGCAGCTTTCTGCGGGACAGCTCCTACGAGCAGTACTTC
J: TRBJ2-7
length: 15
D: .
V: TRBV5-1
size: .

CDR3: CASSGWVGGYTF
DNA: TGTGCCAGCAGTGGATGGGTTGGGGGCTACACCTTC
J: TRBJ1-2
length: 12
D: .
V: TRBV2
size: many

CDR3: CSASPTSFSQETQYF
DNA: TGCAGTGCTAGCCCTACTTCGTTTAGCCAAGAGACCCAGTACTTC
J: TRBJ2-5
length: 15
D: .
V: TRBV20-1
size: few

CDR3: CASSPGYEQFF
DNA: TGTGCCAGCAGCCCAGGCTATGAGCAGTTCTTC
J: TRBJ2-1
length: 11
D: .
V: TRBV11-2
size: many

CDR3: CAISESDYGYTF
DNA: TGTGCCATCAGTGAGTCGGACTATGGCTACACCTTC
J: TRBJ1-2
length: 12
D: .
V: TRBV10-3
size: many

CDR3: CASSPVNYEQYF
DNA: TGTGCCAGCAGCCCCGTGAATTACGAGCAGTACTTC
J: TRBJ2-7
length: 12
D: .
V: TRBV6-2/TRBV6-3
size: .

CDR3: CASPLQPGQGASTEAFF
DNA: TGTGCCAGCCCCTTACAACCGGGACAGGGGGCAAGCACTGAAGCTTTCTTT
J: TRBJ1-1
length: 17
D: TRBD1
V: TRBV11-2
size: few

CDR3: CSARFSNTGELFF
DNA: TGCAGTGCTAGATTTTCGAACACCGGGGAGCTGTTTTTT
J: TRBJ2-2
length: 13
D: .
V: TRBV20-1
size: .

CDR3: CASSLSIGNEQYF
DNA: TGTGCCAGCAGTTTATCGATAGGGAACGAGCAGTACTTC
J: TRBJ2-7
length: 13
D: .
V: TRBV27
size: many

CDR3: CASSLMGGASNEQFF
DNA: TGTGCCAGCAGCTTAATGGGGGGCGCGAGCAATGAGCAGTTCTTC
J: TRBJ2-1
length: 15
D: .
V: TRBV13
size: .

CDR3: CASSYRGRSNGYTF
DNA: TGTGCCAGCAGTTACCGTGGACGTAGTAATGGCTACACCTTC
J: TRBJ1-2
length: 14
D: .
V: TRBV6-5
size: many

CDR3: CASRPTLSGETQYF
DNA: TGTGCCAGCAGGCCTACACTTTCGGGAGAGACCCAGTACTTC
J: TRBJ2-5
length: 14
D: .
V: TRBV6-1
size: .

CDR3: CASSPAGVSVQYF
DNA: TGTGCCAGCAGTCCTGCAGGTGTAAGTGTGCAGTACTTC
J: TRBJ2-7
length: 13
D: .
V: TRBV6-1
size: .

CDR3: CASSLTGPNQPQHF
DNA: TGTGCCAGCAGTTTAACGGGACCCAATCAGCCCCAGCATTTT
J: TRBJ1-5
length: 14
D: .
V: TRBV27
size: many

CDR3: CASSRTGVSYEQYF
DNA: TGTGCCAGCAGCCGGACAGGAGTCTCCTACGAGCAGTACTTC
J: TRBJ2-7
length: 14
D: TRBD1
V: TRBV9
size: .

CDR3: CASSMGFRGSEAFF
DNA: TGTGCCAGCAGCATGGGCTTTAGGGGATCTGAAGCTTTCTTT
J: TRBJ1-1
length: 14
D: .
V: TRBV7-6
size: many

CDR3: CSASTGTVLGSPLHF
DNA: TGCAGTGCTAGTACGGGGACGGTATTAGGTTCACCCCTCCACTTT
J: TRBJ1-6
length: 15
D: .
V: TRBV20-1
size: .

CDR3: CASSQDREGQGATDTQYF
DNA: TGTGCCAGCAGCCAAGATCGAGAGGGACAGGGGGCCACAGATACGCAGTATTTT
J: TRBJ2-3
length: 18
D: TRBD1
V: TRBV14
size: .

CDR3: CASRRQVVNTEAFF
DNA: TGTGCCAGCAGAAGACAGGTGGTAAACACTGAAGCTTTCTTT
J: TRBJ1-1
length: 14
D: .
V: TRBV6-1
size: .

CDR3: CASRSTSSRFDEQFF
DNA: TGTGCCAGCAGATCGACAAGTAGCAGATTTGATGAGCAGTTCTTC
J: TRBJ2-1
length: 15
D: .
V: TRBV6-1
size: .

CDR3: CSVGTAVGSEQYF
DNA: TGCAGCGTCGGGACGGCTGTAGGGTCCGAGCAGTACTTC
J: TRBJ2-7
length: 13
D: .
V: TRBV29-1
size: many

CDR3: CASSRGTSGMGDQETQYF
DNA: TGTGCCAGCAGCCGAGGGACTAGCGGGATGGGGGATCAAGAGACCCAGTACTTC
J: TRBJ2-5
length: 18
D: TRBD2
V: TRBV12-3/TRBV12-4
size: many

CDR3: CASSEAGAPTEAFF
DNA: TGTGCCAGCAGTGAAGCGGGAGCGCCCACTGAAGCTTTCTTT
J: TRBJ1-1
length: 14
D: .
V: TRBV6-2/TRBV6-3
size: many

CDR3: CAWSVGDRTEAFF
DNA: TGTGCCTGGAGTGTAGGCGATCGGACTGAAGCTTTCTTT
J: TRBJ1-1
length: 13
D: .
V: TRBV30
size: many

CDR3: CATSRADRISYEQYF
DNA: TGTGCCACCAGCAGAGCAGACAGGATCTCCTACGAGCAGTACTTC
J: TRBJ2-7
length: 15
D: .
V: TRBV15
size: .

CDR3: CSVVENYGYTF
DNA: TGCAGCGTTGTTGAGAACTATGGCTACACCTTC
J: TRBJ1-2
length: 11
D: .
V: TRBV29-1
size: .

CDR3: CASIPPGRVVGEQYF
DNA: TGTGCCAGCATCCCACCGGGCAGGGTCGTTGGCGAGCAGTACTTC
J: TRBJ2-7
length: 15
D: .
V: TRBV7-9
size: .

CDR3: CASSSYSAPHTEAFF
DNA: TGTGCCAGCAGCTCCTACTCGGCCCCCCACACTGAAGCTTTCTTT
J: TRBJ1-1
length: 15
D: .
V: TRBV7-8
size: many

CDR3: CASSYFGQVNTEAFF
DNA: TGTGCCAGCAGTTACTTCGGACAGGTGAACACTGAAGCTTTCTTT
J: TRBJ1-1
length: 15
D: TRBD1
V: TRBV6-5
size: many

CDR3: CATSSPNKPQHF
DNA: TGTGCCACCAGCAGCCCCAATAAGCCCCAGCATTTT
J: TRBJ1-5
length: 12
D: .
V: TRBV15
size: .